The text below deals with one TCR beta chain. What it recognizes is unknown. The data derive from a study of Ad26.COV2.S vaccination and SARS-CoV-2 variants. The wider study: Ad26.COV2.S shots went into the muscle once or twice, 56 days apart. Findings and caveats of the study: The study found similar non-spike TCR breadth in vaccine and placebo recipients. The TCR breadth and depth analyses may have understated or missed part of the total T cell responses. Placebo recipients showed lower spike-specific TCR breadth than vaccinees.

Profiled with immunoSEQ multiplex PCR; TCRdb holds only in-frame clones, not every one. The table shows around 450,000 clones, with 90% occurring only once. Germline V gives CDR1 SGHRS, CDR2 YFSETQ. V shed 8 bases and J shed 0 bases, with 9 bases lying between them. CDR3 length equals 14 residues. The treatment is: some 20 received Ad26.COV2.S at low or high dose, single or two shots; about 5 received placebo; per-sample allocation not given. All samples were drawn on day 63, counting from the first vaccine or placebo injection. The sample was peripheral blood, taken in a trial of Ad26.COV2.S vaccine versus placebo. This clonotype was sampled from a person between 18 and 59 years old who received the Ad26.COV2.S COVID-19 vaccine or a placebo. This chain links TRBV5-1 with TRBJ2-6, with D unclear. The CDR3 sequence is CASSADSGANVLTF. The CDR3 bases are TGCGCCAGTTCTGCCGACTCTGGGGCCAACGTCCTGACTTTC.